Listed below are T cell receptor beta chains from one sample, sequenced in a study of cytomegalovirus exposure and HLA in healthy donors. Data came from immunoSEQ multiplex PCR; TCRdb stores just in-frame clones and leaves some out. The data contain approximately 140,000 clones, more than 60% of them seen just once; the ten biggest clones take up roughly 2.8%. The specimen sequenced was PBMCs. All receptors derive from a male donor in good health and CMV-seronegative. Each CDR3 is given without its conserved first and last residue. Fields, in order: J gene, D gene, V gene, CDR3 protein. The D gene is left open where the match is weak.

>TRBJ2-1|TRBD2|TRBV7-3
ASSKGPAGGYNEQF
>TRBJ2-4|TRBD2|TRBV19
ASTPTAASGSSKNIQY
>TRBJ1-1|TRBD1|TRBV11-2
ASSTWTGRGTEAF
>TRBJ2-4|.|TRBV7-8
ASSLRVRGAENIQY
>TRBJ2-4|TRBD2|TRBV7-2
ASSSLHVAGGLGSIQY
>TRBJ1-4|TRBD1|TRBV5-1
ASSQGGRNEKLF
>TRBJ1-5|TRBD1|TRBV27
ASSSFETDRGGNQPQH
>TRBJ1-4|TRBD1|TRBV13
ASSFGQEDNEKLF
>TRBJ2-7|.|TRBV27
ASRTYMGTLPGEQY
>TRBJ1-1|.|TRBV12-5
ASGLPTETEAF
>TRBJ2-5|.|TRBV29-1
SVVQNIQETQY
>TRBJ2-1|TRBD1|TRBV14
ASSKAGGMHEQF
>TRBJ1-1|.|TRBV4-1
ASSQDPTRGNTEAF
>TRBJ1-6|TRBD1|TRBV7-2
ASSLGPRGYNSPLH
>TRBJ2-1|.|TRBV18
ASSPRDRSPLAYNEQF
>TRBJ1-5|TRBD1|TRBV30
AWRDPGQGDQPQH
>TRBJ1-1|.|TRBV27
ASSMGVAGSTEAF
>TRBJ1-2|.|TRBV7-3
ASSRGTNYGYT
>TRBJ1-6|.|TRBV5-6
ASSFPCPLH
>TRBJ1-1|.|TRBV30
AWSVLVASAEAF
>TRBJ2-7|TRBD1|TRBV28
ASTRTGGRYEQY
>TRBJ2-3|.|TRBV4-3
ASSRARGHGQY
>TRBJ1-2|TRBD1|TRBV30
AWSVPPTGLDYGYT
>TRBJ1-1|.|TRBV5-1
ASSLEGQIFTEAF
>TRBJ1-5|.|TRBV30
AWSTGQFNQPQH
>TRBJ2-3|.|TRBV4-1
ASSQGFGNTDTQY
>TRBJ2-7|TRBD1|TRBV4-3
ASSQDKTGGNEQY
>TRBJ1-1|TRBD1|TRBV9
ASSVVQGGTEAF
>TRBJ1-1|TRBD1|TRBV9
ASSVYSGTGAAF
>TRBJ1-1|.|TRBV5-1
ASSNRAKNTEAF
>TRBJ1-2|.|TRBV4-3
ASSQDHPQGLYGYT
>TRBJ1-6|TRBD1|TRBV19
ASTLTGGTSPLH
>TRBJ1-1|.|TRBV30
AWSGGMNTEAF
>TRBJ2-2|TRBD1|TRBV5-1
ASSPGQATGELF
>TRBJ1-6|.|TRBV7-8
ASSAWTANNSPLH
>TRBJ1-1|.|TRBV10-3
AISESGSTEAF
>TRBJ2-5|TRBD1|TRBV6-6
ASSLRTGEETQY
>TRBJ2-3|.|TRBV18
ASTRSEARDTQY
>TRBJ1-5|TRBD1|TRBV7-6
ASSLDRANQPQH
>TRBJ2-7|TRBD2|TRBV30
ACRLAGVYEQY
>TRBJ2-6|.|TRBV7-8
ASSPTWTAESSGANVLT
>TRBJ2-7|.|TRBV5-1
ASSRQKTQGSDEQY
>TRBJ1-3|.|TRBV30
AWSPSRVSSGNTIY
>TRBJ2-7|.|TRBV6-5
AIGGVYEQY
>TRBJ1-3|TRBD1|TRBV6-5
ASSRGTEVGNTIY
>TRBJ1-5|.|TRBV18
ASSPPLSNQPQH
>TRBJ2-7|.|TRBV4-3
ASSQIGGSTYEQY
>TRBJ1-4|TRBD1|TRBV5-1
ASSSSRGSSEKLF
>TRBJ2-3|.|TRBV7-9
ASSFEAPSTDTQY
>TRBJ2-7|TRBD1|TRBV30
AWSSGQGKHEQY
>TRBJ2-7|TRBD1|TRBV5-5
ASSFDRANSYEQY
>TRBJ2-7|TRBD2|TRBV6-5
ASTAGGTHEQY
>TRBJ2-1|TRBD2|TRBV25-1
ASSDQRELSNEQF
>TRBJ2-3|.|TRBV30
AWSGAGTSTDTQY
>TRBJ1-4|.|TRBV2
ASREAALGNEKLF
>TRBJ2-7|TRBD1|TRBV18
ASSPAGQGRYEQY
>TRBJ1-2|.|TRBV4-2
ASSQVGTAGNYGYT
>TRBJ2-5|TRBD2|TRBV4-2
ASSQDPRLAGAQETQY
>TRBJ1-3|.|TRBV4-1
ASSQVVNTIY